This TCR beta chain stems from a study of blood T cell repertoires in COVID-19. Study at large: PBMCs, B-cell-depleted T cells, or T cells were the source of the cDNA or gDNA that made up the material.

Original methodology: Amplification of reference gene primers provided the estimated nucleated cell counts. Assay: immunoSEQ multiplex PCR; the TCRdb copy retains only in-frame clones and omits some. D and trimming were read from the DNA, whereas the V and J calls and clone size are those reported in that table. The profile shows about 130,000 clones, under 85% of them singletons. Trimming took off 1 base at V and 0 bases at J, with 8 bases between the two ends. The CDR3 is made up of 15 amino acids. The germline V gene encodes CDR1 SGDLS and CDR2 YYNGEE. This chain joins TRBV9 and TRBJ2-1, with D perhaps matching TRBD1 (5 bases). The receptor was derived from a woman aged 55-75 years with acute or convalescent COVID-19. Sequenced sample: peripheral blood. The chain's CDR3 is CASSVQGSSYNEQFF. The CDR3 DNA reads TGTGCCAGCAGCGTACAGGGTAGCTCCTACAATGAGCAGTTCTTC.